Reported below is one T cell receptor (beta chain). Its antigen is still unknown. These data come from a study of OX40 agonist ivuxolimab in advanced cancers. Study-wide findings and caveats: Partial responders at 0.1-3.0 mg/kg showed near-lowest clonal expansion.

There are 13 residues in the CDR3. With V trimmed by 5 bases and J by 0 bases, 3 bases remained unmatched. CDR1 and CDR2 from the germline V gene are SQVTM and ANQGSEA. Clones were read by immunoSEQ multiplex PCR, and TCRdb kept only the in-frame ones, dropping some. Here the sample spans nearly 95,000 clones, approximately 94% being singletons. The sequence was obtained from an adult with an advanced solid tumor such as melanoma, head and neck, liver or kidney cancer. Here the sequenced sample was CD4+ or CD8+ T cells sorted from blood, taken in a trial of the OX40 agonist ivuxolimab. The V call is TRBV29-1, the J call TRBJ1-1; 7 bases line up with TRBD1. The CDR3 DNA follows: TGCAGCGTTCCGGACAGGTTGAACACTGAAGCTTTCTTT. This sequence encodes CSVPDRLNTEAFF.